This is a list of T cell receptor beta chains from one sample in a study of blood T cell repertoires in COVID-19. Clones were sequenced by immunoSEQ multiplex PCR, and TCRdb holds only the in-frame ones, with some missing. The data contain hundreds of thousands of clones, about nine tenths of them seen just once; the ten biggest clones take up approximately 1.5%. Material for sequencing was peripheral blood. The receptor source for this set is a woman in her twenties or thirties with active or convalescent COVID-19. Both conserved end residues are part of each CDR3. The order of the fields is V gene, clone size, D gene, J gene, CDR3 DNA, CDR3 protein. D genes are given only for firm matches. Rows give clone size only sometimes, using once, few, many, or a class for an expanded clone.

>TRBV4-1|once|NA|TRBJ1-1
TGCGCCAGCAGCCAAGGGGTTTCAGGGGACCGCGCTGAAGCTTTCTTT
CASSQGVSGDRAEAFF
>TRBV27|few|TRBD1|TRBJ1-4
TGTGCCAGCAGGGTACAGGGGAAAGATGAAAAACTGTTTTTT
CASRVQGKDEKLFF
>TRBV6-5|NA|TRBD1|TRBJ1-5
TGTGCCAGCAGCGACGGGACAGCCAGCAATCAGCCCCAGCATTTT
CASSDGTASNQPQHF
>TRBV15|NA|NA|TRBJ1-3
TGTGCCACCAGCAGACAGGAGGGGAACACCATATATTTT
CATSRQEGNTIYF
>TRBV6-1|NA|NA|TRBJ2-7
TGTGCCAGCAGTGAAGTTGGACAACTTTACGAGCAGTACTTC
CASSEVGQLYEQYF
>TRBV25-1|once|NA|TRBJ1-6
TGTGCCAGTCAGTTCGTGTATAATTCACCCCTCCACTTT
CASQFVYNSPLHF
>TRBV19|once|NA|TRBJ2-1
TGTGCCAGTAGTATGCCCGACCCGGGACTTTCTTACAATGAGCAGTTCTTC
CASSMPDPGLSYNEQFF
>TRBV6-6|NA|NA|TRBJ2-5
TGTGCCAGCAACCCCGGCAGGGCCCCTTATCAAGAGACCCAGTACTTC
CASNPGRAPYQETQYF
>TRBV5-6|few|NA|TRBJ2-7
TGTGCCAGCAGGCGGACATGGAGCTCCTACGAGCAGTACTTC
CASRRTWSSYEQYF
>TRBV6-6|NA|NA|TRBJ1-1
TGTGCCAGCCAGATGAACACTGAAGCTTTCTTT
CASQMNTEAFF
>TRBV3-1/TRBV3-2|NA|NA|TRBJ2-1
TGTGCCAGCAGCCAGGGGAGCAATGAGCAGTTCTTC
CASSQGSNEQFF
>TRBV7-8|NA|NA|TRBJ1-6
TGTGCCAGCAGCTTAGGTTTCGGCTCCTATAATTCACCCCTCCACTTT
CASSLGFGSYNSPLHF
>TRBV6-5|NA|NA|TRBJ1-2
TGTGCCAGCAGGGGGAACATTTTGGACACCAGCTACACCTTC
CASRGNILDTSYTF
>TRBV18|NA|TRBD2|TRBJ2-5
TGTGCCAGCTCACCAAAACGGGAGGTAGAGACCCAGTACTTC
CASSPKREVETQYF
>TRBV6-1|once|NA|TRBJ1-1
TGTGCCAGCAGTGAGTTTTCGGGGAGGGCTTTCTTT
CASSEFSGRAFF